This T cell receptor (beta chain) was recovered during a study of identical twins. TCRdb called the 5' RACE reads again in MiXCR, with one record for every CDR3 protein. The sample comprises a few hundred thousand distinct CDR3 sequences, 7.5% to 10% of which are singletons, and roughly 3% rests with the top ten. Everyone who gave samples was a healthy Caucasian. Trimming stripped 5 bases from V and 2 bases from J, with 17 bases between. This CDR3 spans 16 amino acids. Germline CDR1 is SGHTA and CDR2 is FQGNSA. This clonotype has more than one count but fewer than ten. The target antigen is unknown. Study results and limitations: Conclusions leaned on cross-sectional statistical analysis and did not track the same donors over time. Models underestimated TCR alpha sharing (out-of-frame) in monozygotic twins.

These data were also filed under a second study, of yellow fever vaccine responses in identical twins.

Material: PBMCs. V and J are TRBV7-2 and TRBJ2-3; D not resolved. This receptor was identified in a woman aged 18 to 35 in good health. The CDR3: CASSKRASALTDTQYF. The CDR3 coding sequence is TGTGCCAGCAGCAAGAGAGCGTCAGCCCTCACAGATACGCAGTATTTT.